This T cell receptor beta chain came from a study of T cell responses to AZD1222 COVID-19 vaccine. Points from the study as a whole: Only six individuals given AZD1222 were seropositive at baseline. Across the whole spike, CD4 TCRs peaked at regions 160-218 and 743-854.

V was clipped by 6 bases and J by 1 base; unmatched bases: 1. This CDR3 region has 14 residues. Per germline, CDR1 MNHEY and CDR2 SMNVEV (reference sequence). Profiling relied on immunoSEQ multiplex PCR, and the TCRdb table lists in-frame clones only, not all of them. The table includes 120,000 to 150,000 clones, approximately 90% detected once. In regard to this clone: Its antigen is not identified.

The V gene is TRBV27, the J gene TRBJ1-5, with TRBD1 identical over 9 bases. The TCR sequence derives from an adult in good health. The sequences come from peripheral blood, collected on day 0 of MenACWY control vaccination. The CDR3 spells CASRGQGSNQPQHF. As DNA, the CDR3 is TGTGCCAGCAGAGGACAGGGGAGCAATCAGCCCCAGCATTTT.